This TCR beta chain was captured in a study of identical twins. This clonotype was recorded at least ten times. Its antigen is unknown. At one end, the junction sequence differs from germline, possibly due to a read error. The germline V gene has CDR1 MNHEY and CDR2 SMNVEV (reference sequence). The CDR3 runs 13 residues. TCRdb analysed the 5' RACE reads with MiXCR anew, one entry per CDR3 protein. Here the sample spans over 600,000 distinct CDR3 sequences, about 20% being singletons. Findings and limits, study-wide: Insertion counts were lower in abundant cord blood beta clonotypes, a trend that memory repertoires did not show.

The same sample was also used in a study of T cells expressing NK-cell markers. That report adds: Most of the eight sequenced donors were HCMV-seropositive; one was seronegative. Several of the experiments relied on an anti-gamma-delta TCR antibody so that only alpha-beta TCR T cells were sorted. Of the CD8+ T cells in five or six donors, roughly 1.0-7.0% belonged to dominant NKG2C+ clonotypes.

This rearrangement joins TRBV27 to TRBJ1-2, with D unresolved. Sequenced input: PBMCs. The TCR was taken from a woman younger than 35 in good health. This CDR3 reads CASSSGLNYGYTF. The CDR3 DNA sequence: TGCGCCAGCAGCTCTGGACTAAACTATGGCTACACCTTC.